What follows is one T cell receptor (beta chain) and its context. Trimming left V 4 bases short and J 5 bases short, with 9 bases between. Germline CDR1 reads SGHRS; CDR2 reads YFSETQ. The CDR3 covers 12 residues. This sample is part of a study of blood T cell repertoires in COVID-19. Study overall: The cDNA or gDNA used as material had been derived from T cells, B-cell-depleted T cells, or PBMCs.

Authors' processing steps: Estimation of nucleated cell counts was performed using reference gene primer amplification. Libraries were prepared by immunoSEQ multiplex PCR; TCRdb keeps only in-frame clonotypes and omits some of them. V, J and clone size derive from that table, while D and trimming were established from the DNA sequence. The data hold 200,000 to 250,000 clones, with 70% to 90% observed a single time. The TCR was taken from a man aged 50 to 60 who had recovered from COVID-19. The sequenced sample was peripheral blood. The chain links TRBV5-1 to TRBJ2-5; D is perhaps TRBD1 (5 bases). The CDR3 loop is CASSRAGETQYF. DNA of the CDR3: TGCGCCAGCAGCCGGGCAGGGGAGACCCAGTACTTC.